The 19 T cell receptor beta chains presented below share a single source sample, sequenced in a study of Graves' ophthalmopathy and Graves' hyperthyroidism. Using RNA transcripts, the TCR beta CDR3 regions were amplified. Investigators did first-round RT-PCR with HTBI primers, then second-round multiplex PCR. One entry per CDR3 protein, called by TCRdb with MiXCR from the multiplex PCR reads. The sample lists around 340,000 distinct CDR3 sequences, 15% to 20% occurring once. Sequenced material: peripheral blood. The receptors were sampled from an adult man with Graves' ophthalmopathy.

The chain recombines TRBV18 with TRBJ2-1; D not resolved. The V end lost 3 bases, the J end lost 3 bases, and 9 bases lay between the germline ends. The germline CDR1 and CDR2 sequences are KGHSH and LQKENI. CDR3 length: 14 residues. The CDR3 reads CASSPAVDYNEQFF. Here the CDR3 DNA reads TGTGCCAGCTCACCTGCTGTCGACTACAATGAGCAGTTCTTC. The full variable domain, its missing parts supplied by reference TRBV18 and TRBJ2-1, is NAGVMQNPRHLVRRRGQEARLRCSPMKGHSHVYWYRQLPEEGLKFMVYLQKENIIDESGMPKERFSAEFPKEGPSILRIQQVVRGDSAAYFCASSPAVDYNEQFFGPGTRLTVL.

This clonotype appeared many times. The chain employs TRBV6-2 or TRBV6-3 and TRBJ2-7; TRBD1 matches 8 bases. This CDR3 comprises 13 residues. CDR1 and CDR2 (germline): MNHEY, SVGEGT. V trimming: 10 bases; J trimming: 5 bases; junction bases outside the gene matches: 10. CDR3 loop: CATRGTGPDEQYF. In DNA, the CDR3 is TGTGCCACCAGGGGGACAGGCCCCGACGAGCAGTACTTC.

This clonotype was observed many times. Since the CDR3 does not end with the conserved phenylalanine or tryptophan, this likely comes from a read error. The chain employs TRBV7-2 and TRBJ2-7; a weak D match, TRBD2 (5 bases). Germline V gene sequence: CDR1 SGHTA, CDR2 FQGNSA. V lost 1 base, J lost 2 bases, and 9 bases lay in between. This CDR3 is 14 amino acids long. The CDR3, as DNA: TGTGCCAGCAGCTTAGGCACGGGAACCTACGAGCAGTACCTC. Protein: CASSLGTGTYEQYL.

This clonotype was detected many times. This chain uses TRBV19 with TRBJ1-2; 7 positions agree with TRBD1. With 6 bases clipped from V and 7 bases from J, the junction kept 8 bases outside the gene matches. Germline CDR1 reads LNHDA; CDR2 reads SQIVND (reference sequence). This CDR3 contains 13 residues. In nucleotides, the CDR3 is TGTGCCAGTAGGACCACAGGGGCCGGTGGCTACACCTTC. This encodes CASRTTGAGGYTF.

This clonotype was seen more than once but under ten times. Possible read error: a much larger clone is one base away. V is TRBV6-2 or TRBV6-3 and J is TRBJ1-2; D is unclear. Germline V gene sequence: CDR1 MNHEY, CDR2 SVGEGT. This CDR3 region has 14 residues. Trimming took 9 bases from V and 7 from J, leaving 21 bases between them. This CDR3 reads CASRFGGSGGGYTF. The CDR3 DNA reads as TGTGCCAGTAGATTCGGAGGGTCAGGAGGTGGCTACACCTTC.

This rearrangement joins TRBV12-3 or TRBV12-4 to TRBJ1-5; 8 nucleotides align to TRBD1. V lost 6 bases to trimming and J lost 7 bases; unmatched junction nucleotides: 2. The CDR3 runs to 12 residues. CDR3 sequence reads: CASSGQGQPQHF. CDR3 sequence (DNA): TGTGCCAGCAGCGGACAGGGACAGCCCCAGCATTTT.

The sample holds many counts of this clonotype. The chain has TRBV9 and TRBJ1-6; 7 nucleotides agree with TRBD1. Germline loops: CDR1 SGDLS, CDR2 YYNGEE. With V trimmed by 3 bases and J by 10 bases, 7 bases remained unmatched. CDR3 size: 14 residues. As DNA, the CDR3 is TGTGCCAGCAGCGGACGGGACAGTACCTCACCCCTCCACTTT. Translation: CASSGRDSTSPLHF.

This clonotype has a count of ten or more. The CDR3 protein is CASSLRGPDTEAFF. The CDR3 DNA reads as TGTGCCAGCAGCTTAAGAGGGCCTGACACTGAAGCTTTCTTT. The chain carries TRBV7-8 and TRBJ1-1; D is unclear. The CDR3 consists of 14 residues. CDR1 and CDR2 from the germline V gene are SGHVS and FQNEAQ. With 2 bases removed from V and 3 bases from J, the gap between germline ends came to 10 bases.

The chain uses TRBV29-1 and TRBJ2-7, with no clear D. The CDR3 runs 13 residues. V dropped 6 bases and J dropped 4 bases, with 16 bases sitting between them. Germline assignment: CDR1 SQVTM and CDR2 ANQGSEA. The CDR3 sequence is CSVNGPESYEQYF. DNA of the CDR3: TGCAGCGTGAACGGACCTGAGTCGTACGAGCAGTACTTC.

This clonotype was detected ten times or more. The J gene is TRBJ2-7, the V gene TRBV12-3 or TRBV12-4, with 11 bases that match TRBD1. The CDR3 runs 16 residues. Trimming removed 4 bases from V and 3 bases from J; junction bases left unmatched: 8. In DNA form, the CDR3 reads TGTGCCAGCAGTTCCCCAGGACAGGGGGCGGACTACGAGCAGTACTTC. Its protein product is CASSSPGQGADYEQYF.

The chain joins TRBV12-3 or TRBV12-4 to TRBJ1-5, with D unresolved. The CDR3 covers 11 residues. Trimming removed 3 bases from V and 10 bases from J, with 7 bases in between. CDR3 loop: CASSFRGPQHF. CDR3 in DNA: TGTGCCAGCAGTTTCCGGGGTCCCCAGCATTTT.

This clonotype was counted ten times or more. CDR3: CASSPKPGAEYSNQPQHF. The CDR3 DNA follows: TGTGCCAGCAGTCCGAAACCTGGGGCGGAATATAGCAATCAGCCCCAGCATTTT. This chain joins TRBV27 and TRBJ1-5; possible D gene TRBD1, 5 bases. Trimming removed 5 bases from V and 0 bases from J, with 20 bases in between. CDR1 MNHEY and CDR2 SMNVEV come from the germline V gene (reference sequence). The CDR3 has 18 amino acids.

This clonotype was recorded at least ten times. The rearrangement joins TRBV15 to TRBJ2-4, with D unclear. Trimming pared 0 bases from V and 0 bases from J, leaving 12 bases between. Germline CDR1 and CDR2: LNHNV and YYDKDF (reference sequence). The CDR3 totals 17 residues. This chain's CDR3 is CATSRDGITLAKNIQYF. In DNA form, the CDR3 reads TGTGCCACCAGCAGAGATGGTATAACCTTAGCCAAAAACATTCAGTACTTC.

This clonotype was counted at least ten times. The CDR3, as DNA: TGCGCCAGCAGCCATCCACAGGGGGACTACGAGCAGTACTTC. Translation: CASSHPQGDYEQYF. The chain links TRBV4-1 to TRBJ2-7, with 8 bases matching TRBD1. CDR3 length: 14 amino acids. Germline CDR1 reads MGHRA; CDR2 reads YSYEKL. The V segment lost 3 bases and the J segment 3 bases; nucleotides outside the gene matches: 4.

This clonotype showed up many times. The rearrangement uses TRBV12-3 or TRBV12-4 and TRBJ2-7, with D perhaps TRBD2 (6 bases). The length of the CDR3 is 14 residues. The V gene lost 5 bases and the J gene lost 4 bases, with 15 bases spanning the gap. The CDR3 is CASSPTRRGYEQYF. In DNA, the CDR3 is TGTGCCAGCAGTCCTACTAGGAGGGGTTACGAGCAGTACTTC.

This clonotype was counted ten times or more. The V gene is TRBV7-2, the J gene TRBJ2-7, with D maybe TRBD1 (5 bases). CDR3 length: 14 amino acids. V gave up 5 bases and J gave up 2 bases, with 13 bases separating them. CDR1 is SGHTA and CDR2 is FQGNSA in the germline V gene. The CDR3 sequence is CASSKQTEAYEQYF. The CDR3 nucleotides read TGTGCCAGCAGCAAGCAGACAGAGGCCTACGAGCAGTACTTC.

In this sample, this clonotype turned up many times. The chain couples TRBV12-3 or TRBV12-4 to TRBJ1-2; the match to TRBD1 covers 12 bases. V was pared by 6 bases and J by 6 bases, with 8 bases of the junction left unmatched. This CDR3 spans 15 amino acids. The CDR3 DNA is TGTGCCAGCAGGGGACAGGGGGCTTCCCTCAATGGCTACACCTTC. It codes for CASRGQGASLNGYTF.

In this sample, this clonotype turned up many times. The chain carries TRBV4-3 and TRBJ2-7, with 11 nucleotides matching TRBD1. The CDR3 covers 15 residues. CDR1 and CDR2 (germline): LGHNA, YSLEER. V lost 0 bases and J lost 5; bases outside the gene matches: 3. The CDR3 nucleotides read TGCGCCAGCAGCCAAGACCGGACAGGGGGCCACGAGCAGTACTTC. Amino acids: CASSQDRTGGHEQYF.

Ten or more counts support this clonotype. This chain links TRBV6-5 with TRBJ1-6, with TRBD1 as a possible D gene (6 bases). V was clipped by 4 bases and J by 0 bases, with 10 bases between them. Germline V CDR1 and CDR2: MNHEY, SVGAGI. The CDR3 runs 16 residues. The DNA of the CDR3 is TGTGCCAGCAGTTGGGACATTAGCTCCTATAATTCACCCCTCCACTTT. Protein product: CASSWDISSYNSPLHF.